The 20 T cell receptor beta chains below were found in one sample sequenced in a study of radiation and T cells in renal cell carcinoma. Method: immunoSEQ multiplex PCR; TCRdb's copy keeps in-frame clones and lacks some. This sample has more than 20,000 clones; roughly 80% occur once, and the top ten carry 30% to 40%. As for time point: blood 2 weeks post-SBRT. The treatment denotes: 15 Gy SBRT to primary tumor, nephrectomy 4 weeks later. The sample here was blood, taken from a patient whose treatment included radiotherapy and nephrectomy. These receptors were collected from a man aged 60-69 years with renal cell carcinoma.

The chain joins TRBV6-1 to TRBJ2-7; TRBD1 aligns across 10 bases. J lost 5 bases, V lost 4 bases, and 11 bases had no gene match. The CDR3 has 16 amino acids. Germline assignment: CDR1 MNHNS and CDR2 SASEGT. CDR3 in DNA: TGTGCCAGCAGTGGAGATTGGGGACAGGGGTTCGACGAGCAGTACTTC. This sequence encodes CASSGDWGQGFDEQYF.

V usage is TRBV7-2 and J usage is TRBJ2-2; D is undetermined. Germline assignment: CDR1 SGHTA and CDR2 FQGNSA. The CDR3 sequence is 14 residues long. The ends were cut back, 1 base at V and 1 base at J, with 4 bases in the middle. CDR3 nucleotides: TGTGCCAGCAGCTTAGATTGGAACACCGGGGAGCTGTTTTTT. Translated, it gives CASSLDWNTGELFF.

This clone was found once. The chain has TRBV19 and TRBJ1-1; no reliable D call. The V gene lost 6 bases and the J gene lost 7 bases, with 18 bases spanning the gap. CDR3 size: 14 residues. CDR1 and CDR2 (germline): LNHDA, SQIVND (reference sequence). The CDR3 nucleotides are TGTGCCAGTAGGGACCCCCGGCGGTACCTTGAAGCTTTCTTT. Residues: CASRDPRRYLEAFF. Combining the CDR3 with reference TRBV19 and TRBJ1-1 gives the whole variable domain DGGITQSPKYLFRKEGQNVTLSCEQNLNHDAMYWYRQDPGQGLRLIYYSQIVNDFQKGDIAEGYSVSREKKESFPLTVTSAQKNPTAFYLCASRDPRRYLEAFFGQGTRLTVV.

V is TRBV5-1 and J is TRBJ2-7, with 8 bases that match TRBD2. V lost 3 bases to trimming and J lost 6 bases; unmatched junction nucleotides: 5. The germline CDR1 and CDR2 sequences are SGHRS and YFSETQ. The CDR3 sequence is 13 residues long. The CDR3: CASSWGLVSEQYF. The CDR3 DNA follows: TGCGCCAGCAGCTGGGGACTAGTATCCGAGCAGTACTTC.

The rearrangement links TRBV2 to TRBJ2-5, with D unclear. Germline lookup yields CDR1 SNHLY and CDR2 FYNNEI. V shed 6 bases and J shed 6 bases, with 11 bases lying between them. The CDR3 contains 12 residues. The CDR3 DNA follows: TGTGCCAGCAGCGGTACCCTGCAGACCCAGTACTTC. As protein: CASSGTLQTQYF.

This clone was counted between two and nine times. The chain is built from TRBV12-2 and TRBJ2-1; the table's D call, TRBD1, has no DNA check behind it. TRBV12-2 is recorded as a pseudogene. The CDR3 covers 19 residues. The CDR3 DNA reads as TGTGCAAGTCGCTTAAATAAGGAGTTGGGGGCGATGACTTACAATGAGCAGTTCTTC. Its translation: CASRLNKELGAMTYNEQFF.

The chain combines TRBV7-2 with TRBJ2-3; D remains unclear. The CDR3 spans 14 residues. Trimming shortened V by 5 bases and J by 3 bases, and 12 bases separated the two germline ends. Germline loops: CDR1 SGHTA, CDR2 FQGNSA. CDR3 DNA sequence: TGTGCCAGCAGCCGCTGGGGAACGACAGATACGCAGTATTTT. Translation gives CASSRWGTTDTQYF.

The chain recombines TRBV30 with TRBJ1-1, with 8 bases matching TRBD1. Unmatched junction bases numbered 9, after V lost 1 base and J lost 5 bases. The germline V gene encodes CDR1 GTSNPN and CDR2 SVGIG (reference sequence). The CDR3 covers 15 residues. CDR3 protein: CAWSAEQGGVTEAFF. CDR3 nucleotides: TGTGCCTGGAGTGCCGAACAGGGGGGAGTTACTGAAGCTTTCTTT.

This clone was counted a few times. This chain uses TRBV18 with TRBJ2-7, with D maybe TRBD2 (7 bases). Per germline, CDR1 KGHSH and CDR2 LQKENI. Trimming removed 6 bases at V and 1 base at J, with 16 bases between. The CDR3 spans 15 residues. CDR3 sequence: CASSPLGGGSYEQYF. CDR3 DNA: TGTGCCAGCTCGCCCTTGGGAGGGGGATCCTACGAGCAGTACTTC. Combining the CDR3 with reference TRBV18 and TRBJ2-7 gives the whole variable domain NAGVMQNPRHLVRRRGQEARLRCSPMKGHSHVYWYRQLPEEGLKFMVYLQKENIIDESGMPKERFSAEFPKEGPSILRIQQVVRGDSAAYFCASSPLGGGSYEQYFGPGTRLTVT.

This chain links TRBV11-2 with TRBJ1-4; no clear D gene. The V end lost 2 bases, the J end lost 8 bases, and 15 bases lay between the germline ends. Germline-derived CDR1 and CDR2 are SGHAT and FQNNGV. CDR3 size: 15 residues. The DNA of the CDR3 is TGTGCCAGCAGCTTAATAGTGCTCCGGGGAGAAAAACTGTTTTTT. Amino acid sequence: CASSLIVLRGEKLFF.

The V gene is TRBV27, the J gene TRBJ1-6; 9 nucleotides match TRBD1. Looked up from germline, CDR1 is MNHEY and CDR2 is SMNVEV (reference sequence). The CDR3 is made up of 14 amino acids. J lost 7 bases, V lost 2 bases, and 0 bases had no gene match. As DNA, the CDR3 is TGTGCCAGCAGTTTAGACAGGGGGAATTCACCCCTCCACTTT. Translation gives CASSLDRGNSPLHF.

This chain uses TRBV7-3 with TRBJ2-5, with D uncertain. The CDR3 is 13 residues long. Trimming stripped 3 bases from V and 2 bases from J, with 7 bases between. Germline CDR1 SGHTA, CDR2 FQGTGA. Here the CDR3 DNA reads TGTGCCAGCAGCTTCTACGCACAAGAGACCCAGTACTTC. It specifies CASSFYAQETQYF. Full variable domain (outside the CDR3, taken from reference TRBV7-3 and TRBJ2-5): GAGVSQTPSNKVTEKGKYVELRCDPISGHTALYWYRQSLGQGPEFLIYFQGTGAADDSGLPNDRFFAVRPEGSVSTLKIQRTERGDSAVYLCASSFYAQETQYFGPGTRLLVL.

The V and J genes are TRBV18 and TRBJ1-5, with TRBD1 identical over 7 bases. This CDR3 spans 17 amino acids. CDR1 KGHSH and CDR2 LQKENI come from the germline V gene. J lost 1 base, V lost 2 bases, and 8 bases had no gene match. The CDR3 here is CASSPGQGDGSNQPQHF. CDR3 sequence (DNA): TGTGCCAGCTCACCAGGGCAGGGGGATGGAAGCAATCAGCCCCAGCATTTT.

In DNA, the CDR3 is TGTGCCAGCTCACCACAACCGGGGCAGGGCTACACCTTC. It is translated as CASSPQPGQGYTF. The V gene is TRBV18, the J gene TRBJ1-2, with D perhaps TRBD1 (5 bases). V was trimmed by 1 base and J by 8 bases, leaving 11 bases between them. Germline V gives CDR1 KGHSH, CDR2 LQKENI. This CDR3 contains 13 residues.

CDR3 DNA sequence: TGTGCCACCAGCAGATCCCGGGACCTAGATACGCAGTATTTT. Residues: CATSRSRDLDTQYF. The gene calls are TRBV15 and TRBJ2-3; tentatively, D is TRBD1 or TRBD2 (5 bases each). V lost 2 bases and J lost 5, with 11 bases in between. CDR3 length equals 14 residues. Per the germline V gene, CDR1 is LNHNV and CDR2 is YYDKDF (reference sequence).

This clone appeared a few times. The rearrangement joins TRBV27 to TRBJ1-4, with 7 bases that match TRBD1. This CDR3 has 21 residues. Germline V gives CDR1 MNHEY, CDR2 SMNVEV (reference sequence). V was pared by 4 bases and J by 0 bases, with 20 bases of the junction left unmatched. In DNA form, the CDR3 reads TGTGCCAGCAGTTCTGGGCCCTTGGACAGGTTCGGGATGGCAACTAATGAAAAACTGTTTTTT. It specifies CASSSGPLDRFGMATNEKLFF. Drawing the rest from reference TRBV27 and TRBJ1-4, the complete variable domain is EAQVTQNPRYLITVTGKKLTVTCSQNMNHEYMSWYRQDPGLGLRQIYYSMNVEVTDKGDVPEGYKVSRKEKRNFPLILESPSPNQTSLYFCASSSGPLDRFGMATNEKLFFGSGTQLSVL.

In its sample, this clone was seen a few times. V usage is TRBV5-8 and J usage is TRBJ1-5; no reliable D call. Trimming took off 1 base at V and 6 bases at J, with 5 bases between the two ends. This CDR3 is built from 12 residues. Per the germline V gene, CDR1 is SGHTS and CDR2 is YDEGEE. CDR3 protein: CASSLTFQPQHF. The CDR3, as DNA: TGTGCCAGCAGCTTGACGTTTCAGCCCCAGCATTTT.

V usage is TRBV5-1 and J usage is TRBJ2-7; no definite D call. In germline, CDR1 is SGHRS, CDR2 YFSETQ. Trimming left V 1 base short and J 2 bases short, with 19 bases between. The CDR3 has 17 residues. In DNA form, the CDR3 reads TGCGCCAGCAGCTTGCGGCCGAGATTCGAGTCGACCTACGAGCAGTACTTC. It is translated as CASSLRPRFESTYEQYF.

The chain has TRBV20-1 and TRBJ2-3; D is unclear. Germline CDR1 is DFQATT and CDR2 is SNEGSKA (reference sequence). Trimming pared 6 bases from V and 7 bases from J, leaving 11 bases between. There are 11 residues in the CDR3. CDR3 protein: CSAVDQNTQYF. CDR3 nucleotides: TGCAGTGCGGTGGATCAAAATACGCAGTATTTT.

V gene TRBV10-1 combines with J gene TRBJ1-6; tentatively, D is TRBD1 (5 bases). From germline, CDR1 is WNHNN and CDR2 SYGVQD (reference sequence). CDR3 size: 12 residues. V was cut by 6 bases and J by 12 bases, with 12 bases left in between. CDR3 bases: TGCGCCAGCAGAGACAGATGGGGACCCCTCCACTTT. Translated, it gives CASRDRWGPLHF.